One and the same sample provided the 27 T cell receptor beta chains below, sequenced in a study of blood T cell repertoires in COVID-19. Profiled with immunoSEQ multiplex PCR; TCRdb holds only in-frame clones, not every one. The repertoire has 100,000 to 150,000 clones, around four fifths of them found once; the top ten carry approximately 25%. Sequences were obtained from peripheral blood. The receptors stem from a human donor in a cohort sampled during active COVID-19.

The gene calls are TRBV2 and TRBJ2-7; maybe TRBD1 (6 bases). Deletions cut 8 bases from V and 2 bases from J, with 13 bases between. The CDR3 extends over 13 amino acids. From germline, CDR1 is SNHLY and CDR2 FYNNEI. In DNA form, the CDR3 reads TGTGCCAGCCGACGGGACATAGCCTACGAGCAGTACTTC. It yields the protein CASRRDIAYEQYF. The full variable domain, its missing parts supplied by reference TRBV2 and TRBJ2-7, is EPEVTQTPSHQVTQMGQEVILRCVPISNHLYFYWYRQILGQKVEFLVSFYNNEISEKSEIFDDQFSVERPDGSNFTLKIRSTKLEDSAMYFCASRRDIAYEQYFGPGTRLTVT.

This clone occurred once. The DNA of the CDR3 is TGTGCCAGCAGCTTAGCGCGGGCTAGCGGGGCCTACGAGCAGTACTTC. As protein: CASSLARASGAYEQYF. The chain is built from TRBV7-2 and TRBJ2-7, with 9 positions matching TRBD2. There are 16 residues in the CDR3. The trim removed 0 bases at V and 2 bases at J, leaving 5 bases unmatched. Germline CDR1 and CDR2: SGHTA and FQGNSA.

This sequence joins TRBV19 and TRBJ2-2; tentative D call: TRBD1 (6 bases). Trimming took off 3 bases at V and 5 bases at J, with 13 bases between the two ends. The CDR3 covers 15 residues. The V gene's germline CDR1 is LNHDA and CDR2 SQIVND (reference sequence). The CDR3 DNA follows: TGTGCCAGTAGTATCGGAAACAGGGTAACCGGGGAGCTGTTTTTT. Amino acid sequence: CASSIGNRVTGELFF.

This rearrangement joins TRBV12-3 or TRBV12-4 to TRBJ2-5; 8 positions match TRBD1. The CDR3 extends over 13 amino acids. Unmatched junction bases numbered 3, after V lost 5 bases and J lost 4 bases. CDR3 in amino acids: CASSRTGRETQYF. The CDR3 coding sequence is TGTGCCAGCAGTAGGACAGGGAGAGAGACCCAGTACTTC.

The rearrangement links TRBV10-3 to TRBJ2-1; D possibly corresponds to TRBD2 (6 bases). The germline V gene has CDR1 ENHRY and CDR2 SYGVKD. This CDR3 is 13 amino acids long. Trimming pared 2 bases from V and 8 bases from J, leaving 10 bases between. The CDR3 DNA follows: TGTGCCATCAGTGAGATTTCGGGGGATGAGCAGTTCTTC. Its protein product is CAISEISGDEQFF.

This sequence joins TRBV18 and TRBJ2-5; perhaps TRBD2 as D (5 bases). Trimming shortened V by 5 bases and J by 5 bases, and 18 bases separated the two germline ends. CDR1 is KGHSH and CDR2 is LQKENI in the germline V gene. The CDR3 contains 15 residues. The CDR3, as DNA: TGTGCCAGCTCAAGAGGCCTCCGGGGTGGGGAGACCCAGTACTTC. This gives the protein CASSRGLRGGETQYF.

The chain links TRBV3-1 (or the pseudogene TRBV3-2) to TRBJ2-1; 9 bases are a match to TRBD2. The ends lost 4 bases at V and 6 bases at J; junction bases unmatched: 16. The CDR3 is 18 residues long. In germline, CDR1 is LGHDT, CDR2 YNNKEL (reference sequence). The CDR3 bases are TGTGCCAGCAGCCGCGGGAAGCCTAGCGGGAACCAGCGCAATGAGCAGTTCTTC. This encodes CASSRGKPSGNQRNEQFF.

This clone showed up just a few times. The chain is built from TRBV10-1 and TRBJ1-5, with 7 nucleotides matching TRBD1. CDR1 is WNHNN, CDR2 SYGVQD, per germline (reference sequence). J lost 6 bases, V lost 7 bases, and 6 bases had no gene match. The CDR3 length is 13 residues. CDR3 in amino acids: CASTQGKGQPQHF. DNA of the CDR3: TGCGCCAGCACACAGGGGAAAGGTCAGCCCCAGCATTTT.

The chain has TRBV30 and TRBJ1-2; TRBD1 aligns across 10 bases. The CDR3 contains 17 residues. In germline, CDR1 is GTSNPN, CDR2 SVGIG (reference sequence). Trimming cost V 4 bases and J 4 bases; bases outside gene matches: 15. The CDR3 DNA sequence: TGTGCCTGGACAGGATATCCAAGGACAGGGGGAATCTATGGCTACACCTTC. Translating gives CAWTGYPRTGGIYGYTF.

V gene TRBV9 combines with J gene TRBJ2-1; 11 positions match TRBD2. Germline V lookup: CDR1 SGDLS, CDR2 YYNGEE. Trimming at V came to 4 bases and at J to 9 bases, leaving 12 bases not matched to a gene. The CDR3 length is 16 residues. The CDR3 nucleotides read TGTGCCAGCAGCTCCACACTAGCGGGAGAGTCTTGTGAGCAGTTCTTC. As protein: CASSSTLAGESCEQFF.

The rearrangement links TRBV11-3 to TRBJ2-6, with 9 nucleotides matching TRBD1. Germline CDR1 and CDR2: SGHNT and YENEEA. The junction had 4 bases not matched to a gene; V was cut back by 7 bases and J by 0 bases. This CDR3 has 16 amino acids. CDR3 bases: TGTGCCAGCAAGGGACAGGGAGGCTCTGGGGCCAACGTCCTGACTTTC. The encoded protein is CASKGQGGSGANVLTF.

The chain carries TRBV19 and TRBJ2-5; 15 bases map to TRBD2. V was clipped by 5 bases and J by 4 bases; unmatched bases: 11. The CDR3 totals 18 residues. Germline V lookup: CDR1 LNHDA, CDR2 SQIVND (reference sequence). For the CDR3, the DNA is TGTGCCAGTAGTGCCGGGGGACTAGCGGGAGGAGTTGGAGAGACCCAGTACTTC. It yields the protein CASSAGGLAGGVGETQYF.

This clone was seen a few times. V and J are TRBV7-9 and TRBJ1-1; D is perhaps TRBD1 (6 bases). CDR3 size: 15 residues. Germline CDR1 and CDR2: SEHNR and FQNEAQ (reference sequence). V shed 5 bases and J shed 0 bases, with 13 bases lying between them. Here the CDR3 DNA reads TGTGCCAGCAGCCCCGTAGGGACAATGAACACTGAAGCTTTCTTT. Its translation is CASSPVGTMNTEAFF.

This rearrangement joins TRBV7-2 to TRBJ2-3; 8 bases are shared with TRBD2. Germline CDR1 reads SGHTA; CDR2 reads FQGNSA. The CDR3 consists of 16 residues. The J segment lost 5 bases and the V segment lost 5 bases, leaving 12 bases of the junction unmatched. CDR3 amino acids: CASSTRKGLAGDTQYF. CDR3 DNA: TGTGCCAGCAGCACTCGGAAAGGGCTAGCGGGAGATACGCAGTATTTT.

The CDR3 sequence: CASSLQGQLNYGYTF. CDR3 nucleotides: TGTGCCAGCAGCTTACAGGGCCAGTTAAACTATGGCTACACCTTC. This sequence joins TRBV7-2 and TRBJ1-2; D possibly corresponds to TRBD1 (5 bases). The CDR3 runs 15 residues. CDR1 is SGHTA and CDR2 is FQGNSA in the germline V gene. The V and J ends lost 2 bases and 2 bases respectively, with 12 bases between them.

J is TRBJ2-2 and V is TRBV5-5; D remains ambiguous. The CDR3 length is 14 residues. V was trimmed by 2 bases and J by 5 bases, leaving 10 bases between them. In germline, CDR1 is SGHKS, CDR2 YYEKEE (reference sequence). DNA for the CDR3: TGTGCCAGCAGCTTTTCTCGGCGGACCGGGGAGCTGTTTTTT. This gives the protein CASSFSRRTGELFF.

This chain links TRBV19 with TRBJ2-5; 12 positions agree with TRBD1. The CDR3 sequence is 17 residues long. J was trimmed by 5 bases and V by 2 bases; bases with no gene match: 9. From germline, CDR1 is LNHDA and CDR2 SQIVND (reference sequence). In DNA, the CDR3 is TGTGCCAGTAGTATATCGTCCGCAGGGACAGGGGGCGAGACCCAGTACTTC. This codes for CASSISSAGTGGETQYF. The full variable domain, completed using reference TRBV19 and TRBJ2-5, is DGGITQSPKYLFRKEGQNVTLSCEQNLNHDAMYWYRQDPGQGLRLIYYSQIVNDFQKGDIAEGYSVSREKKESFPLTVTSAQKNPTAFYLCASSISSAGTGGETQYFGPGTRLLVL.

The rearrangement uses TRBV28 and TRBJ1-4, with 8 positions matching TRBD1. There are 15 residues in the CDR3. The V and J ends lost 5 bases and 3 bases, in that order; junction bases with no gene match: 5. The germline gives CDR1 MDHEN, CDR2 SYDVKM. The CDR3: CASSPPGQANEKLFF. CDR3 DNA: TGTGCCAGCAGTCCCCCGGGACAGGCTAATGAAAAACTGTTTTTT.

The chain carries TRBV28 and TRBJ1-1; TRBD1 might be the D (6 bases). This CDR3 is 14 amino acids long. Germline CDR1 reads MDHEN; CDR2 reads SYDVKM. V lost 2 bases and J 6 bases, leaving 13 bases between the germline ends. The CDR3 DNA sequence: TGTGCCAGCAGTTTAGGGGGACAATTCGCTGAAGCTTTCTTT. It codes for CASSLGGQFAEAFF. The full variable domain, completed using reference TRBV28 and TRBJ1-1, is DVKVTQSSRYLVKRTGEKVFLECVQDMDHENMFWYRQDPGLGLRLIYFSYDVKMKEKGDIPEGYSVSREKKERFSLILESASTNQTSMYLCASSLGGQFAEAFFGQGTRLTVV.

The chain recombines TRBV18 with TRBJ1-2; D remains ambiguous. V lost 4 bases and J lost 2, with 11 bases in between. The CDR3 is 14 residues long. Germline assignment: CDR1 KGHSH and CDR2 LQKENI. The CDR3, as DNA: TGTGCCAGCTCACAGCAAAATGCGAACTATGGCTACACCTTC. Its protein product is CASSQQNANYGYTF.

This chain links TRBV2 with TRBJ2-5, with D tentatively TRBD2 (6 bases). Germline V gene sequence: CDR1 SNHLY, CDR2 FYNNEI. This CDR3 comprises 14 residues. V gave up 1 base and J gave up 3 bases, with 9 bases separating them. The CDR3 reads CASSEEWGEETQYF. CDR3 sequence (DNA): TGTGCCAGCAGTGAAGAGTGGGGGGAAGAGACCCAGTACTTC.

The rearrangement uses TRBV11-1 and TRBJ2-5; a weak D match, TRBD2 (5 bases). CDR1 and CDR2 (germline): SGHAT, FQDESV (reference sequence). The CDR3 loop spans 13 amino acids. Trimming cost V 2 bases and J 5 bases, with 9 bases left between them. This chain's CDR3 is CASSLNTGETQYF. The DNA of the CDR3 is TGTGCCAGCAGCTTAAATACGGGGGAGACCCAGTACTTC.

This chain's CDR3 is CASSVPASLTSGSPQTDEQFF. The CDR3 coding sequence is TGTGCCAGCAGTGTTCCTGCATCACTTACTAGCGGGAGTCCTCAGACCGATGAGCAGTTCTTC. The rearrangement uses TRBV28 and TRBJ2-1; 11 nucleotides align to TRBD2. The trim removed 5 bases at V and 8 bases at J, leaving 26 bases unmatched. The length of the CDR3 is 21 residues. In germline, CDR1 is MDHEN, CDR2 SYDVKM.

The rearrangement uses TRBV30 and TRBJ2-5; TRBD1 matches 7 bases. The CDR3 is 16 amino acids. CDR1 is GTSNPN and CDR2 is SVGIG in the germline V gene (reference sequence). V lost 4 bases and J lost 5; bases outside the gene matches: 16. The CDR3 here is CAWTRSAQGFKETQYF. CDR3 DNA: TGTGCCTGGACTCGTTCTGCACAGGGGTTTAAGGAGACCCAGTACTTC.

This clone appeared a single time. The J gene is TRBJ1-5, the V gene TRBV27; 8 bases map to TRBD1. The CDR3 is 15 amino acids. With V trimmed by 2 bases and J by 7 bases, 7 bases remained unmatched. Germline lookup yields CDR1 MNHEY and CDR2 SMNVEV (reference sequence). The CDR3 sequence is CASSLRQGARQPQHF. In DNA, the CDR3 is TGTGCCAGCAGTTTACGGCAGGGGGCTCGGCAGCCCCAGCATTTT.

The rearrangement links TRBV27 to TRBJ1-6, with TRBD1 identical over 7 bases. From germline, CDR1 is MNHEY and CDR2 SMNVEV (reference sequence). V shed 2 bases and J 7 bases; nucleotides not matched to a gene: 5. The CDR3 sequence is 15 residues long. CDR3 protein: CASSLRGQLNSPLHF. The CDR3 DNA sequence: TGTGCCAGCAGTTTAAGGGGACAGCTAAATTCACCCCTCCACTTT.

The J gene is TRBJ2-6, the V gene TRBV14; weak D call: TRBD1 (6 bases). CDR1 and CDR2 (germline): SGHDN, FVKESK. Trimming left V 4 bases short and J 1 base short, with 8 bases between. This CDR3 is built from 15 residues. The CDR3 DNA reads TGTGCCAGCAGCCGCGACAGGTCTGGGGCCAACGTCCTGACTTTC. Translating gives CASSRDRSGANVLTF.